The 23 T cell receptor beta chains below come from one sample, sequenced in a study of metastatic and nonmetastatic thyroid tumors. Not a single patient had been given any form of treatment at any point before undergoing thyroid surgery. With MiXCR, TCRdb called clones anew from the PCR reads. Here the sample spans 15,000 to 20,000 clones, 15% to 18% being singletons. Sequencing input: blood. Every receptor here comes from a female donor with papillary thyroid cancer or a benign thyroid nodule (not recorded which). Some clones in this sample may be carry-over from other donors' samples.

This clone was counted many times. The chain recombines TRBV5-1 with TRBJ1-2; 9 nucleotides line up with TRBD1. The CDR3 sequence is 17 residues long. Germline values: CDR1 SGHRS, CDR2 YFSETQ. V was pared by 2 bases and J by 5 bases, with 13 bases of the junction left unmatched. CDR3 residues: CASSLGPGTGISYGYTF. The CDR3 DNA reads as TGCGCCAGCAGCTTAGGGCCCGGGACAGGGATAAGTTATGGCTACACCTTC.

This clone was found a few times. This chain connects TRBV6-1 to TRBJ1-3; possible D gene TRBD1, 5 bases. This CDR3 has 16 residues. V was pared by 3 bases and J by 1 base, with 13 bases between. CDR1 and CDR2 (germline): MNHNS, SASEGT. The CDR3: CASSDMGGGSGNTIYF. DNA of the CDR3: TGTGCCAGCAGTGACATGGGGGGGGGTTCTGGAAACACCATATATTTT.

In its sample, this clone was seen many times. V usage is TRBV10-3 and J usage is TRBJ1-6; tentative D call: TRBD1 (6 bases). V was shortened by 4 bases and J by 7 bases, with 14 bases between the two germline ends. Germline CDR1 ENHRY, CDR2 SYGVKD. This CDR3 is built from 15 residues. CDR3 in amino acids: CAISAGGSGNSPLHF. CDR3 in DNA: TGTGCCATCAGTGCGGGGGGCAGCGGCAATTCACCCCTCCACTTT.

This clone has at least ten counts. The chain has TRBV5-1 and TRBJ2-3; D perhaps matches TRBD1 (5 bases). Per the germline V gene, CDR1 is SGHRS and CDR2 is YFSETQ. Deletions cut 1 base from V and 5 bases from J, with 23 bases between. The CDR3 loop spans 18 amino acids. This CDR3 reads CASSLSPVGIGVIDTQYF. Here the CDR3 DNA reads TGCGCCAGCAGCTTGTCACCTGTGGGGATAGGGGTGATAGATACGCAGTATTTT. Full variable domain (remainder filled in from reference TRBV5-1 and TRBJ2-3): KAGVTQTPRYLIKTRGQQVTLSCSPISGHRSVSWYQQTPGQGLQFLFEYFSETQRNKGNFPGRFSGRQFSNSRSEMNVSTLELGDSALYLCASSLSPVGIGVIDTQYFGPGTRLTVL.

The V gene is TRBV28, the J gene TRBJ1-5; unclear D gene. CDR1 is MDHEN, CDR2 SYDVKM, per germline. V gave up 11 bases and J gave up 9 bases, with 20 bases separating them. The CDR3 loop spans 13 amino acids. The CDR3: CAGLGGYGRPQHF. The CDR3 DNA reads TGTGCCGGCCTTGGCGGGTACGGGAGGCCCCAGCATTTT. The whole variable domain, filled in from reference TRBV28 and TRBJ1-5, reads DVKVTQSSRYLVKRTGEKVFLECVQDMDHENMFWYRQDPGLGLRLIYFSYDVKMKEKGDIPEGYSVSREKKERFSLILESASTNQTSMYLCAGLGGYGRPQHFGDGTRLSIL.

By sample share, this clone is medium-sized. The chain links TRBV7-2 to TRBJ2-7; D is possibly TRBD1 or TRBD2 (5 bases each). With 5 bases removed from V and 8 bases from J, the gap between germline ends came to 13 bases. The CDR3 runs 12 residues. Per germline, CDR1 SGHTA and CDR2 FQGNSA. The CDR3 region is CASSPNPGQQYF. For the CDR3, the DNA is TGTGCCAGCAGCCCAAATCCGGGACAGCAGTACTTC.

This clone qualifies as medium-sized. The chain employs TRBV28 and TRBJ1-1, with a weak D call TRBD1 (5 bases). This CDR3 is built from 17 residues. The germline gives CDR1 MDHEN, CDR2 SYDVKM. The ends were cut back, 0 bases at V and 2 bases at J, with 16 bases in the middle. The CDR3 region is CASSLWGRGEGNTEAFF. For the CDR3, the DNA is TGTGCCAGCAGTTTATGGGGTAGGGGCGAGGGAAACACTGAAGCTTTCTTT.

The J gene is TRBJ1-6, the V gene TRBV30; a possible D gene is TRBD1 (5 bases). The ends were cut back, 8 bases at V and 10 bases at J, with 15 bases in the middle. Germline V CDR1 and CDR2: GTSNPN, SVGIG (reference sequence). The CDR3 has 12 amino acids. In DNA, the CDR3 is TGTGCCGGCCAGGGAATGCGGTCACCCCTCCACTTT. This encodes CAGQGMRSPLHF.

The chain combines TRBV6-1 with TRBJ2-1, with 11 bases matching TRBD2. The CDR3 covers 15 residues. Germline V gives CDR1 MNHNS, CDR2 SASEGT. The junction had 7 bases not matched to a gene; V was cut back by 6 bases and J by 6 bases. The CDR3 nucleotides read TGTGCCAGCAGCCATCAGACTAGCGGGATCAATGAGCAGTTCTTC. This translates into CASSHQTSGINEQFF.

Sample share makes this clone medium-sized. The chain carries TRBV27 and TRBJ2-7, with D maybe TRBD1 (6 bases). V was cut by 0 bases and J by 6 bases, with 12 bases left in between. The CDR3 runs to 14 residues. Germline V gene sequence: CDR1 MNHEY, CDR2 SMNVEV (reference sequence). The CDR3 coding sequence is TGTGCCAGCAGTTTATCTAGGACCAGGGGCGAGCAGTACTTC. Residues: CASSLSRTRGEQYF.

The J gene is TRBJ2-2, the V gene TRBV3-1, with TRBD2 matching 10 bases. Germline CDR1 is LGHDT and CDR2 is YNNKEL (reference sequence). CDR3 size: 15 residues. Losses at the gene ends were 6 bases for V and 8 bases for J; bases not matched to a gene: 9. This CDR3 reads CASSLSGRALGELFF. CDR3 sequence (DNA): TGTGCCAGCAGTCTAAGCGGGAGGGCCTTAGGGGAGCTGTTTTTT.

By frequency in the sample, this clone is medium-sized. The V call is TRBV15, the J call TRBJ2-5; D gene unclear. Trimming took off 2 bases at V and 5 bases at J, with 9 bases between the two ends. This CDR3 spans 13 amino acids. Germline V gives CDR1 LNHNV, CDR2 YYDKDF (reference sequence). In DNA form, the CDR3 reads TGTGCCACCAGCAGACAGGTTACGGAGACCCAGTACTTC. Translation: CATSRQVTETQYF.

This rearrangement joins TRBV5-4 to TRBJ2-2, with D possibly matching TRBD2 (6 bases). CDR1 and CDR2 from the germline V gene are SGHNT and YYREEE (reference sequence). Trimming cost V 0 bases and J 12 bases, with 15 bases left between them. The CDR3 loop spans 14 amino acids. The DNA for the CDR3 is TGTGCCAGCAGCTTGGCTAGCGTGAGTCGGAAGCTGTTTTTT. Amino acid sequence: CASSLASVSRKLFF.

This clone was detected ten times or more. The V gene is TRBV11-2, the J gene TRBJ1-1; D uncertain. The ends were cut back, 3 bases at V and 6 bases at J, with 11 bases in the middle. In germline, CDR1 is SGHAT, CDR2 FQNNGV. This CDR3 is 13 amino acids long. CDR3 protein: CASSLNGQPEAFF. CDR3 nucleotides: TGTGCCAGCAGCTTGAACGGGCAGCCTGAAGCTTTCTTT.

CDR3 loop: CASSSLSTGELFF. For the CDR3, the DNA is TGTGCCAGTAGTAGCTTGAGCACCGGGGAGCTGTTTTTT. This chain joins TRBV19 and TRBJ2-2; D not certain. The CDR3 is made up of 13 amino acids. V lost 4 bases and J 4 bases, leaving 7 bases between the germline ends. CDR1 LNHDA and CDR2 SQIVND come from the germline V gene (reference sequence).

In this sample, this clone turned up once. CDR3 residues: CASRRQLPGLGAGELFF. The CDR3 DNA is TGTGCCAGCAGACGGCAACTCCCGGGTCTGGGGGCCGGGGAGCTGTTTTTT. The chain carries TRBV11-1 and TRBJ2-2; D possibly uses TRBD1 or TRBD2 (5 bases each). The V gene's germline CDR1 is SGHAT and CDR2 FQDESV (reference sequence). The ends were cut back, 6 bases at V and 6 bases at J, with 23 bases in the middle. The CDR3 is 17 residues long.

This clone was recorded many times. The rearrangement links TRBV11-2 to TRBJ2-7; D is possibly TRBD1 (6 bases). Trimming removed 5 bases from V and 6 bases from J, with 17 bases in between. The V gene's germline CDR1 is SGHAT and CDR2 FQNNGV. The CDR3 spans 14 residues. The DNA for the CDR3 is TGTGCCAGCAGCCCAGGCACAGGGCCTATCGAGCAGTACTTC. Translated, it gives CASSPGTGPIEQYF.

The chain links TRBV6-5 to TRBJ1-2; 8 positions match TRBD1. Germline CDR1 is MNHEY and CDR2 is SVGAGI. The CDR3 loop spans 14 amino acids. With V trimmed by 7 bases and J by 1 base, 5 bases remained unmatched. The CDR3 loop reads CASKVTGDNYGYTF. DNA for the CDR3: TGTGCCAGCAAAGTGACAGGGGATAACTATGGCTACACCTTC.

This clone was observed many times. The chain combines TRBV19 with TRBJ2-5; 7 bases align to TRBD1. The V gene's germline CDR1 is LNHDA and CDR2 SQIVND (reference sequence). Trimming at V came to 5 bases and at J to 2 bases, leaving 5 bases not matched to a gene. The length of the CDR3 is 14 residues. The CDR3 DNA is TGTGCCAGTAGTCCGGGACAGCGGCAAGAGACCCAGTACTTC. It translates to CASSPGQRQETQYF.

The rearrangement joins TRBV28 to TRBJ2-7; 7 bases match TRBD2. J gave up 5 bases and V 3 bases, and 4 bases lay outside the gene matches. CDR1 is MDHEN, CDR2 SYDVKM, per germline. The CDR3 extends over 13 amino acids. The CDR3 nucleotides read TGTGCCAGCAGTTTGGGAGGGAGAGACGAGCAGTACTTC. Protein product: CASSLGGRDEQYF.

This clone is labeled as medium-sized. CDR3 amino acids: CASSLTGTTADTQYF. DNA of the CDR3: TGTGCCAGCAGTTTAACCGGGACTACCGCAGATACGCAGTATTTT. The V gene is TRBV12-3 or TRBV12-4, the J gene TRBJ2-3; 7 nucleotides agree with TRBD2. V gave up 2 bases and J gave up 4 bases; unmatched junction bases: 6. The CDR3 is made up of 15 amino acids.

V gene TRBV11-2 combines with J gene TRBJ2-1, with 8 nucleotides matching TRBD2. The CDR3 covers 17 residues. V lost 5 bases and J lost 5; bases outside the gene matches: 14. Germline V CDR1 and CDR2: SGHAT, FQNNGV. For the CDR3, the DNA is TGTGCCAGCAGCCTCTCCGTCGGAAGCGGGGGTAACAATGAGCAGTTCTTC. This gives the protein CASSLSVGSGGNNEQFF.

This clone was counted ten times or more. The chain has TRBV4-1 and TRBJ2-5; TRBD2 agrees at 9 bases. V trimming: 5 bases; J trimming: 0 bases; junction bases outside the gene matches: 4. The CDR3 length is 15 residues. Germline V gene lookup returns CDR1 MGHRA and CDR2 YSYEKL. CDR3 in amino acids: CASSYRLADQETQYF. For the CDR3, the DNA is TGCGCCAGCAGCTACAGACTAGCGGACCAAGAGACCCAGTACTTC.